These T cell receptor beta chains were read from a single sample in a study of T cell responses to AZD1222 COVID-19 vaccine. TCRdb's table, derived via immunoSEQ multiplex PCR, lists solely in-frame clones and lacks some. The sample consists of roughly 170,000 clones, about nine tenths of them appearing once. The sequenced sample was peripheral blood, obtained on day 0 of AZD1222 vaccination. These receptors came from an adult in good health. CDR3s include the opening cysteine and the closing phenylalanine or tryptophan. A D gene is named only where the DNA matches it firmly. Not all rows give a size; the values are once, few, many and, for expanded clones, a class.

CDR3 protein | CDR3 DNA | J gene | D gene | V gene | clone size
CASSVESSGNTIYF | TGTGCCAGCAGCGTAGAAAGCTCTGGAAACACCATATATTTT | TRBJ1-3 | NA | TRBV9 | NA
CASSLGGPPKGGYTF | TGTGCCAGCAGCTTAGGGGGCCCTCCGAAGGGTGGCTACACCTTC | TRBJ1-2 | NA | TRBV7-9 | NA
CASSFFSNQPQHF | TGTGCCAGCAGTTTTTTTAGCAATCAGCCCCAGCATTTT | TRBJ1-5 | NA | TRBV12-3/TRBV12-4 | NA
CASSLDGMDTGELFF | TGTGCCAGCAGTCTGGACGGAATGGATACCGGGGAGCTGTTTTTT | TRBJ2-2 | NA | TRBV6-2/TRBV6-3 | NA
CASSLQGSSYEQYF | TGTGCCAGCAGCTTACAGGGAAGCTCCTACGAGCAGTACTTC | TRBJ2-7 | NA | TRBV7-2 | once
CASSQGDREAGTEAFF | TGTGCCAGCAGCCAAGGGGACAGGGAAGCAGGCACTGAAGCTTTCTTT | TRBJ1-1 | TRBD1 | TRBV3-1/TRBV3-2 | few
CASSLGRQGFYGYTF | TGTGCCAGCAGCTTGGGTCGGCAGGGCTTCTATGGCTACACCTTC | TRBJ1-2 | NA | TRBV5-6 | NA
CASSFGQTGNTIYF | TGTGCCAGCAGCTTTGGACAGACTGGAAACACCATATATTTT | TRBJ1-3 | NA | TRBV13 | NA
CASSLVGRPTLEKGPQHF | TGTGCCAGCAGCTTAGTCGGTAGACCGACCCTCGAGAAGGGGCCCCAGCATTTT | TRBJ1-5 | NA | TRBV11-2 | NA
CASGQGAPGELFF | TGTGCCAGCGGACAGGGGGCCCCCGGGGAGCTGTTTTTT | TRBJ2-2 | TRBD1 | TRBV25-1 | NA
CASSSSGGAGANVLTF | TGTGCCAGCAGCTCTAGCGGTGGGGCCGGGGCCAACGTCCTGACTTTC | TRBJ2-6 | TRBD2 | TRBV7-3 | NA